Following are 8 T cell receptor beta chains from one sample sequenced in a study of cytomegalovirus exposure and HLA in healthy donors. Researchers ran the PCR with 60 Vbeta and 13 Jbeta primers. The table came from immunoSEQ multiplex PCR; TCRdb's copy has only in-frame clones and leaves some out. The table lists 110,000 or so clones, roughly 77% of them singletons, with about 1.8% in the top ten. The sample was PBMCs. The receptors shown here come from a man between 40 and 49 years old in good health and CMV-seronegative.

The V call is TRBV7-8, the J call TRBJ2-5, with D perhaps matching TRBD1 (6 bases). CDR3 length: 14 residues. In germline, CDR1 is SGHVS, CDR2 FQNEAQ. V lost 5 bases and J 3 bases, leaving 13 bases between the germline ends. The CDR3 loop is CASSRGQIKETQYF. In DNA, the CDR3 is TGTGCCAGCAGCCGGGGACAAATCAAAGAGACCCAGTACTTC.

The chain recombines TRBV2 with TRBJ1-5; the match to TRBD1 covers 9 bases. The CDR3 length is 14 residues. CDR1 is SNHLY and CDR2 is FYNNEI in the germline V gene. V lost 4 bases and J lost 4; bases outside the gene matches: 2. CDR3: CASSGTGENQPQHF. As DNA, the CDR3 is TGTGCCAGCAGTGGGACAGGGGAAAATCAGCCCCAGCATTTT.

This chain connects TRBV28 to TRBJ2-7; D perhaps matches TRBD1 (6 bases). V shed 6 bases and J shed 3 bases, with 12 bases lying between them. The CDR3 loop spans 13 amino acids. The germline V gene has CDR1 MDHEN and CDR2 SYDVKM. The CDR3: CASSRGQYYEQYF. The DNA of the CDR3 is TGTGCCAGCAGCAGAGGACAGTACTACGAGCAGTACTTC.

V and J are TRBV5-1 and TRBJ2-1; 8 bases line up with TRBD2. The CDR3 sequence is 15 residues long. Germline loops: CDR1 SGHRS, CDR2 YFSETQ. V lost 8 bases and J lost 4; bases outside the gene matches: 11. The CDR3 nucleotides read TGCGCCAGTCAAACTTCGGCTAGCGGGTACAATGAGCAGTTCTTC. Amino acid sequence: CASQTSASGYNEQFF. Looking up the rest from reference TRBV5-1 and TRBJ2-1 gives the full variable domain: KAGVTQTPRYLIKTRGQQVTLSCSPISGHRSVSWYQQTPGQGLQFLFEYFSETQRNKGNFPGRFSGRQFSNSRSEMNVSTLELGDSALYLCASQTSASGYNEQFFGPGTRLTVL.

A single count supports this clone. The chain has TRBV30 and TRBJ2-1, with D possibly TRBD1 on 5 matching bases. This CDR3 region has 14 residues. V lost 0 bases, J lost 4 bases, and 10 bases lay in between. Germline V gene data show CDR1 as GTSNPN and CDR2 as SVGIG (reference sequence). The CDR3 bases are TGTGCCTGGAGTGTAGGGGTTGTATACAATGAGCAGTTCTTC. Translating it yields CAWSVGVVYNEQFF.

The rearrangement joins TRBV6-1 to TRBJ1-5, with 9 bases aligning to TRBD1. Germline V gene data show CDR1 as MNHNS and CDR2 as SASEGT. V dropped 6 bases and J dropped 3; count of bases not matched to a gene: 3. The CDR3 has 14 amino acids. CDR3 nucleotides: TGTGCCAGCAGGGGGACAGGGAACAATCAGCCCCAGCATTTT. The encoded protein is CASRGTGNNQPQHF.

This sequence joins TRBV28 and TRBJ1-5, with a tentative D call TRBD1 (5 bases). The V end lost 3 bases, the J end lost 7 bases, and 7 bases lay between the germline ends. Germline CDR1 MDHEN, CDR2 SYDVKM. The CDR3 covers 12 residues. The CDR3 bases are TGTGCCAGCAGTTTGGGGCGGCAGCCCCAGCATTTT. This encodes CASSLGRQPQHF. The complete variable domain, with remaining parts taken from reference TRBV28 and TRBJ1-5, reads DVKVTQSSRYLVKRTGEKVFLECVQDMDHENMFWYRQDPGLGLRLIYFSYDVKMKEKGDIPEGYSVSREKKERFSLILESASTNQTSMYLCASSLGRQPQHFGDGTRLSIL.

The chain recombines TRBV5-1 with TRBJ1-1, with D uncertain. Trimming took off 4 bases at V and 0 bases at J, with 13 bases between the two ends. CDR1 SGHRS and CDR2 YFSETQ come from the germline V gene. The CDR3 is 15 residues long. CDR3 residues: CASSPWGELNTEAFF. The CDR3 nucleotides are TGCGCCAGCAGCCCTTGGGGAGAACTGAACACTGAAGCTTTCTTT.